This T cell receptor beta chain was documented in a study of identical twins. Study results and caveats: Clonotypes of the beta chain that were abundant in cord blood carried fewer insertions (memory repertoires showed none). Cross-sectional statistical analysis was relied on for the conclusions, without the same donors being followed.

This clonotype was picked up many times. Antigen: not known. TCRdb analysed the 5' RACE reads with MiXCR anew, one entry per CDR3 protein. There are approximately 600,000 distinct CDR3 sequences in the sample; about 7% occur only once, and approximately 1.5% lies in the top ten. The CDR3 is made up of 16 amino acids. Germline assignment: CDR1 SGHRS and CDR2 YFSETQ. Trimming took off 3 bases at V and 3 bases at J, with 17 bases between the two ends. With no exceptions, donors were healthy Caucasians. This sample also appeared in a second study, on yellow fever vaccine responses in identical twins.

The sequenced sample consisted of PBMCs. This receptor was taken from a woman aged 18-35 years in good health. The chain carries TRBV5-1 and TRBJ2-3; the D gene is possibly TRBD2 (6 bases). The CDR3 loop is CASSSRTLGGTDTQYF. The CDR3 DNA follows: TGCGCCAGCAGCTCGCGGACATTGGGGGGAACAGATACGCAGTATTTT.